This T cell receptor (beta chain) is from a study of naive and memory T cell subsets. General study results and limits: Naive and memory subsets had different power law exponents for TCR abundance.

The CDR3 spans 15 residues. CDR1 SGHRS and CDR2 YFSETQ come from the germline V gene. The germline V and J ends were trimmed by 0 bases and 4 bases, with 13 bases remaining between them. On this clonotype itself: Its antigen is undetermined.

Two oligonucleotides, mixed equimolar, formed the beta constant-region primer covering TRBC1 and TRBC2. Ligated cDNA was amplified by four rounds of PCR with nested alpha and beta constant-region primers and SP2. Each CDR3 protein is one row after TCRdb ran MiXCR on the UMI-ligation and nested PCR reads. Of 85,000 or so distinct CDR3 sequences in the sample, about 8.2% are singletons; the top ten hold 1.2%. Cells stained for CD3, CD4, CD8, CD45RA, CD27 and viability were sorted into four CD45RA/CD27 subsets. Sample: naive CD8+ T cells from blood. The chain employs TRBV5-1 and TRBJ1-1; possibly TRBD1 for D (6 bases). The sequence came from a human donor in good health. In DNA form, the CDR3 reads TGCGCCAGCAGCTTGGTTCAGGGGCTAGGCACTGAAGCTTTCTTT. This encodes CASSLVQGLGTEAFF.